The sequence of this T cell receptor beta chain was determined in a study of radiotherapy plus CTLA-4 blockade in lung cancer. Deletions cut 2 bases from V and 4 bases from J, with 12 bases between. The CDR3 sequence is 14 residues long. Germline V gene lookup returns CDR1 MNHEY and CDR2 SVGAGI. The protocol was immunoSEQ multiplex PCR, while the TCRdb copy is restricted to in-frame clones and leaves out a portion. The sample has 75,000 to 100,000 clones; 60% to 75% are singletons. The source was peripheral blood, collected from a patient treated with radiotherapy plus ipilimumab. This rearrangement joins TRBV6-5 to TRBJ2-7; D gene ambiguous. This TCR derives from a human donor with non-small cell lung cancer who had a partial response to radiotherapy plus ipilimumab. Some clones in this sample may be carry-over from other donors' samples. The CDR3: CASSYTRVLYEQYF. The CDR3 DNA sequence: TGTGCCAGCAGTTACACCCGGGTCCTTTACGAGCAGTACTTC.